This T cell receptor (beta chain) is from a study of blood T cell repertoires in COVID-19 (dated by TCRdb to about 2020). With regard to the full study: Samples from collaborators originated in the United States, Italy and Spain and spanned both the acute and convalescent phases of COVID-19. The material from the prospective study consisted of cDNA or gDNA derived from T cells, B-cell-depleted T cells, or PBMCs. Deeply sampled blood TCRbeta repertoires from subjects exposed to, actively infected with, or recovered from COVID-19 were included in the dataset. A freely available public database, intended as a resource for researchers studying the immune response to SARS-CoV-2, is where the repertoires were released. The samples were drawn from two sources: the first 160 participants of the ongoing ImmuneRACE study, and 1,000 to 1,500 subjects contributed by 6 global collaborators. Nearly every sample came with metadata listing a de-identified subject ID, COVID-19 status, age in years and sex. HLA class I and class II types, where available, came from metadata supplied by the sample provider rather than from assay-based typing.

Regarding this clone: This receptor's antigen is unknown. The input lacks base qualities; no much larger clone sits a single base away.

TCRbeta CDR3 regions were amplified from genomic DNA using the immunoSEQ Assay, a bias-controlled multiplex PCR. Under the source paper's analysis protocol: Within the assay, amplification of reference gene primers was used to estimate how many nucleated cells each sample contained. Sequence reads were collapsed and filtered to measure the absolute abundance of every unique TCRbeta CDR3 rearrangement. For each sample, productive Simpson clonality was calculated by taking the square root of Simpson's diversity index across productive rearrangements. Here the immuneACCESS table is served through TCRdb, limited to in-frame sequences with V and J called. Missing clones are a known gap in these copies; in checked studies unresolved V genes cover under half, and the rest lacks a known reason. V, J and clone size derive from that table, while D and trimming were established from the DNA sequence. The sample table contains around 300,000 clones; only one count was recorded for around 90% of them. Of the sample, approximately 2.2% is held by the ten largest clones.

Each collaborating institution followed its own protocols to collect whole blood in K2EDTA tubes. For TCRbeta analysis, collaborators shipped samples in one of three forms: frozen whole blood, isolated PBMCs, or DNA extracted from either of those sample types. What the authors observed across the whole study: How much clinical and demographic metadata was included differed by source and by participant, and the metadata was provided uncurated.

From the germline V gene, CDR1 is SGDLS and CDR2 is YYNGEE. Cut back by 0 bases and 2 bases, the V and J ends lie 13 bases apart. The CDR3 sequence holds 16 residues, the cysteine and phenylalanine included. This entry keeps only the CDR3 DNA: 48 bases, framed from base 1. The origin of this receptor is a man aged 45-65 years with acute or convalescent COVID-19. The chain uses TRBV9 and TRBJ2-3; a tentative D match to TRBD1 spans 6 bases. Material: peripheral blood. The nucleotide sequence reads TGTGCCAGCAGCGTAGGGGGGACAAGTAACACAGATACGCAGTATTTT. Its protein reads: CASSVGGTSNTDTQYF.